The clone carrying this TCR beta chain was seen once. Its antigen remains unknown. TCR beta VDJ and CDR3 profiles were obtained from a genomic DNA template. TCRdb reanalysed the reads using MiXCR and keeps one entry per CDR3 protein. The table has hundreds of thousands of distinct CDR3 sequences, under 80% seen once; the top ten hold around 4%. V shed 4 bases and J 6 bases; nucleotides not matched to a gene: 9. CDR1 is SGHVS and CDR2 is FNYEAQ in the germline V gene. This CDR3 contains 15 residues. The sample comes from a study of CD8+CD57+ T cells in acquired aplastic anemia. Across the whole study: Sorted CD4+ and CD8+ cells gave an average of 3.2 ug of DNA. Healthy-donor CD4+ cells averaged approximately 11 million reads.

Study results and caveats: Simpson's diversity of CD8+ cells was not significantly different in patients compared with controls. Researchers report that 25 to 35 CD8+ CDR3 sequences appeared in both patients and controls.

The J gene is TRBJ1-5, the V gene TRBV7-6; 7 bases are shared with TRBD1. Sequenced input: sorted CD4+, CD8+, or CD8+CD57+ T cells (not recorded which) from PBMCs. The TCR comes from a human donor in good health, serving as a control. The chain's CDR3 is CASSSLQGLGQPQHF. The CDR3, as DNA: TGTGCCAGCAGCTCCCTACAGGGGTTGGGTCAGCCCCAGCATTTT.